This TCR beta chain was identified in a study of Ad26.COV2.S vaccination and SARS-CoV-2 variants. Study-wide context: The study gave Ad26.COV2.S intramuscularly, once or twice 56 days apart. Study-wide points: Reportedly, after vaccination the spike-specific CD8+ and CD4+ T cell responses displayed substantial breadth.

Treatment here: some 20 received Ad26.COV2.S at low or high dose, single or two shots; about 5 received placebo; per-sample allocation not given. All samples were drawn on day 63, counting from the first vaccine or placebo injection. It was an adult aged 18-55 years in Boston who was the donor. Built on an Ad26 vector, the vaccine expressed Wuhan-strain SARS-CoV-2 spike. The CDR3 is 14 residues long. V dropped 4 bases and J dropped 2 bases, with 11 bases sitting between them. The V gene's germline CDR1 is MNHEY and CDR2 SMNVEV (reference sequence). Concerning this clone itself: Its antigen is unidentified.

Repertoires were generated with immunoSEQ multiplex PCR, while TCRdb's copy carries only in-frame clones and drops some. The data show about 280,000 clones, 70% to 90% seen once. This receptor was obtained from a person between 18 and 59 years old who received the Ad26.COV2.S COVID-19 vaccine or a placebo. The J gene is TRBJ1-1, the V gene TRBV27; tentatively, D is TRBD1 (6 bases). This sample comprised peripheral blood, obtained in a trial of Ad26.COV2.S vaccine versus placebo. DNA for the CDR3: TGTGCCAGCAGTTATGGGGGGCGAAACACTGAAGCTTTCTTT. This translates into CASSYGGRNTEAFF.